What follows describes a single T cell receptor (beta chain). This CDR3 has 14 residues. V was cut by 2 bases and J by 7 bases, with 11 bases left in between. The germline V gene encodes CDR1 MNHEY and CDR2 SVGAGI. This entry is derived from a study of T-cell reconstitution after alpha-beta-depleted transplantation in children. A library of TCRbeta sequences, prepared with unique molecular identifiers, was generated. TCRdb reprocessed the PCR reads with MiXCR, giving one entry per CDR3 protein. This table holds 450,000 to 550,000 distinct CDR3 sequences, roughly 10% found once. The clonotype comes from a female patient aged 2-9 years who had a stem cell transplant for aplastic anemia, so the T cells may come from the graft donor. The source material was PBMCs, mostly from graft donor cells, sampled 180 days after TCRalphabeta/CD19-depleted stem cell transplant. This sequence joins TRBV6-5 and TRBJ2-2; D perhaps matches TRBD1 (5 bases). The CDR3 sequence: CASSYVRVGGELFF. In nucleotides, the CDR3 is TGTGCCAGCAGTTACGTCAGGGTGGGCGGGGAGCTGTTTTTT.